This T cell receptor beta chain was identified in a study of beta chain features in type 1 diabetes. This clone was counted a few times. Its antigen remains unidentified. The sample holds other DNA sequences that translate to the same CDR3. Study-wide results and caveats: Comparison showed that naive, central memory and Treg TCRB repertoires appeared more similar among patients than among healthy donors. The study found moderately but significantly shorter TCRB CDR3s in all four CD4+ subsets of Type 1 diabetes patients.

One heparinised blood draw, averaging about 0.11 L, came from each donor. Sorted populations all had greater than 98% purity. Expressed TCRB transcripts got sequenced, as all isolated RNA was reverse transcribed. Using immunoSEQ multiplex PCR, the repertoire was profiled, and TCRdb retains in-frame clones only, with some absent. Among 600,000 to 700,000 clones, roughly 12% were seen once, and the ten largest hold approximately 0.022%. Germline assignment: CDR1 SGHDT and CDR2 YYEEEE. V was shortened by 3 bases and J by 3 bases, with 4 bases between the two germline ends. The CDR3 has 11 amino acids. This TCR derives from a man between 18 and 29 years old with type 1 diabetes. Sequencing was performed on naive CD4+ T cells from blood. The chain has TRBV5-6 and TRBJ2-7; unclear D gene. The chain's CDR3 is CASSSYYEQYF. CDR3 sequence (DNA): TGTGCCAGCAGCTCTTACTACGAGCAGTACTTC.